Presented here are 10 T cell receptor beta chains from one specimen sequenced in a study of Ad26.COV2.S vaccination and SARS-CoV-2 variants. Data came from immunoSEQ multiplex PCR; TCRdb stores just in-frame clones and leaves some out. The sample has roughly 680,000 clones, 89% seen once; the top ten hold approximately 1.5%. Treatment indicated: some 19 received Ad26.COV2.S at low or high dose, single or two shots; 5 received placebo; per-sample allocation not given. On day 63 after the first injection, vaccine and placebo recipients gave samples. Sequenced here: peripheral blood, sampled in a trial of Ad26.COV2.S vaccine versus placebo. The receptors stem from a person aged 18-60 years who received the Ad26.COV2.S COVID-19 vaccine or a placebo.

V gene TRBV19 combines with J gene TRBJ2-1; 10 bases align to TRBD2. Trimming cost V 5 bases and J 2 bases; bases outside gene matches: 6. The CDR3 extends over 16 amino acids. Germline lookup yields CDR1 LNHDA and CDR2 SQIVND (reference sequence). The CDR3: CASSPRTSGTYNEQFF. CDR3 in DNA: TGTGCCAGTAGTCCGAGGACTAGCGGCACCTACAATGAGCAGTTCTTC.

The chain uses TRBV7-3 and TRBJ2-1, with D possibly being TRBD1 (6 bases). Deletions cut 5 bases from V and 5 bases from J, with 22 bases between. The V gene's germline CDR1 is SGHTA and CDR2 FQGTGA. CDR3 length equals 17 residues. CDR3 nucleotide sequence: TGTGCCAGCAGCGTCTCGGGCAGGGGCCTTCTTGACAATGAGCAGTTCTTC. Amino acid sequence: CASSVSGRGLLDNEQFF. Drawing the rest from reference TRBV7-3 and TRBJ2-1, the complete variable domain is GAGVSQTPSNKVTEKGKYVELRCDPISGHTALYWYRQSLGQGPEFLIYFQGTGAADDSGLPNDRFFAVRPEGSVSTLKIQRTERGDSAVYLCASSVSGRGLLDNEQFFGPGTRLTVL.

The chain has TRBV24-1 and TRBJ2-6, with TRBD2 identical over 7 bases. Germline-derived CDR1 and CDR2 are KGHDR and SFDVKD. The CDR3 sequence is 16 residues long. J was trimmed by 0 bases and V by 9 bases; bases with no gene match: 7. CDR3 residues: CATSEGGSSGANVLTF. In DNA, the CDR3 is TGTGCCACCTCTGAGGGCGGGAGCTCTGGGGCCAACGTCCTGACTTTC.

As concerns this clone: At the DNA level, this CDR3 is encoded by other sequences in the same sample as well. The rearrangement uses TRBV7-9 and TRBJ2-7; D is unclear. CDR3 length: 12 residues. The germline gives CDR1 SEHNR, CDR2 FQNEAQ (reference sequence). Trimming took off 5 bases at V and 4 bases at J, with 9 bases between the two ends. The CDR3 reads CASSPDGYEQYF. In DNA, the CDR3 is TGTGCCAGCAGCCCGGACGGTTACGAGCAGTACTTC.

The chain couples TRBV29-1 to TRBJ2-3, with D unresolved. Trimming cost V 4 bases and J 1 base, with 9 bases left between them. The CDR3 extends over 13 amino acids. CDR1 is SQVTM and CDR2 is ANQGSEA in the germline V gene. The CDR3 bases are TGCAGCGTTGCATCCCGGGGCACAGATACGCAGTATTTT. Amino acids: CSVASRGTDTQYF.

This clone came up once. The gene calls are TRBV19 and TRBJ2-1; 7 nucleotides match TRBD2. The V gene end was trimmed by 0 bases and the J gene end by 5 bases; junction bases not matched to a gene: 13. CDR1 and CDR2 (germline): LNHDA, SQIVND (reference sequence). This CDR3 is built from 18 residues. In DNA, the CDR3 is TGTGCCAGTAGTATAGATGGAGGAGGACTAGGGGCACACAATGAGCAGTTCTTC. It yields the protein CASSIDGGGLGAHNEQFF.

The rearrangement links TRBV7-2 to TRBJ1-2; D is uncertain. The CDR3 loop spans 13 amino acids. Trimming stripped 1 base from V and 4 bases from J, with 7 bases between. Germline V gives CDR1 SGHTA, CDR2 FQGNSA. CDR3 in DNA: TGTGCCAGCAGCTTAGGGGTGGTCTATGGCTACACCTTC. Its translation: CASSLGVVYGYTF.

The V and J genes are TRBV19 and TRBJ2-7; 10 nucleotides align to TRBD1. The CDR3 contains 14 residues. Germline V CDR1 and CDR2: LNHDA, SQIVND (reference sequence). Trimming took 5 bases from V and 3 from J; bases not matched to a gene: 4. This CDR3 reads CASSLRTGGYEQYF. DNA for the CDR3: TGTGCCAGTAGTCTTCGGACAGGGGGCTACGAGCAGTACTTC.

The rearrangement joins TRBV5-1 to TRBJ1-1; D is unclear. V was pared by 3 bases and J by 1 base, with 7 bases between. Looked up from germline, CDR1 is SGHRS and CDR2 is YFSETQ. CDR3 length equals 13 residues. The CDR3: CASSSVRNTEAFF. The CDR3 bases are TGCGCCAGCAGCTCGGTAAGGAACACTGAAGCTTTCTTT.

The chain recombines TRBV12-3 or TRBV12-4 with TRBJ1-1; D not resolved. Trimming removed 1 base at V and 4 bases at J, with 7 bases between. This CDR3 has 13 residues. The CDR3 sequence is CASSLGPSTEAFF. The CDR3 DNA follows: TGTGCCAGCAGTTTAGGTCCTAGCACTGAAGCTTTCTTT.